Shown below are 21 T cell receptor beta chains from a single sample sequenced in a study of human T cells and chemical hapten exposure. The time point is: patch test 1, 2 weeks after DPC sensitization. Indicated treatment: therapeutic diphenylcyclopropenone sensitization with weekly scalp DPC. A single record per CDR3 protein comes from TCRdb applying MiXCR to the RACE reads. The top ten hold about 2.2% of the sample, which has 300,000 to 450,000 distinct CDR3 sequences, more than 4.5% seen once. Sequences were derived from whole blood, sampled in connection with sensitization to the hapten diphenylcyclopropenone (DPC). Receptor source: a woman between 45 and 60 years old with alopecia areata. Some clones in this sample may be carry-over from other donors' samples.

This clonotype has at least ten counts. CDR3 nucleotides: TGTGCCATCAGTGCTAGGGGGCAGGACGAGCAGTACTTC. Its protein product is CAISARGQDEQYF. The gene calls are TRBV10-3 and TRBJ2-7, with 7 bases that match TRBD1. The germline V gene encodes CDR1 ENHRY and CDR2 SYGVKD. The V and J ends lost 4 bases and 5 bases, in that order; junction bases with no gene match: 5. The CDR3 has 13 residues.

This clonotype was picked up many times. The rearrangement joins TRBV6-2 or TRBV6-3 to TRBJ1-1; 8 positions match TRBD1. J gave up 3 bases and V 7 bases, and 7 bases lay outside the gene matches. The CDR3 is 14 amino acids. CDR1 and CDR2 (germline): MNHEY, SVGEGT. The CDR3 loop is CASTLTGGYTEAFF. DNA of the CDR3: TGTGCCAGCACTTTAACAGGGGGGTACACTGAAGCTTTCTTT.

Ten or more counts support this clonotype. This chain connects TRBV5-4 to TRBJ2-7; D is perhaps TRBD2 (6 bases). The germline V gene has CDR1 SGHNT and CDR2 YYREEE (reference sequence). The V end lost 4 bases, the J end lost 6 bases, and 17 bases lay between the germline ends. The CDR3 runs to 14 residues. The CDR3 sequence is CASSPGGVEGEQYF. The CDR3 DNA reads as TGTGCCAGCAGCCCGGGCGGGGTAGAGGGCGAGCAGTACTTC.

This chain connects TRBV9 to TRBJ1-1; D possibly corresponds to TRBD1 (5 bases). Germline-derived CDR1 and CDR2 are SGDLS and YYNGEE. The CDR3 is 14 amino acids. V lost 4 bases, J lost 5 bases, and 15 bases lay in between. CDR3 protein: CASSRDSPETEAFF. The DNA of the CDR3 is TGTGCCAGCAGCCGTGACAGCCCAGAGACTGAAGCTTTCTTT.

In its sample, this clonotype was seen many times. The chain combines TRBV27 with TRBJ2-1; D gene ambiguous. The CDR3 runs 16 residues. Trimming pared 8 bases from V and 0 bases from J, leaving 17 bases between. Germline CDR1 reads MNHEY; CDR2 reads SMNVEV (reference sequence). The CDR3 sequence: CASSPQKSRSYNEQFF. The CDR3 DNA follows: TGTGCCAGCTCCCCCCAGAAGTCCCGCTCCTACAATGAGCAGTTCTTC.

This chain uses TRBV20-1 with TRBJ2-7; perhaps TRBD2 as D (5 bases). The V gene's germline CDR1 is DFQATT and CDR2 SNEGSKA (reference sequence). Between the trimmed V and J ends, which lost 3 bases and 2 bases, there was a span of 11 bases. The CDR3 has 13 amino acids. Here the CDR3 reads CSASRRNTYEQYF. For the CDR3, the DNA is TGCAGTGCTAGCAGGAGGAACACCTACGAGCAGTACTTC.

J is TRBJ2-7 and V is TRBV7-9, with TRBD1 matching 8 bases. The CDR3 runs to 14 residues. The V gene end was trimmed by 1 base and the J gene end by 7 bases; junction bases not matched to a gene: 6. Germline V gene lookup returns CDR1 SEHNR and CDR2 FQNEAQ (reference sequence). CDR3 residues: CASSLGQGIREQYF. In nucleotides, the CDR3 is TGTGCCAGCAGCTTAGGACAGGGGATCCGGGAGCAGTACTTC.

Many counts were recorded for this clonotype. This chain joins TRBV20-1 and TRBJ2-3; 7 bases agree with TRBD2. Germline CDR1 reads DFQATT; CDR2 reads SNEGSKA (reference sequence). V dropped 1 base and J dropped 6; count of bases not matched to a gene: 10. The length of the CDR3 is 15 residues. Here the CDR3 reads CSARVLRLAVDTQYF. The CDR3 bases are TGCAGTGCTAGAGTATTGAGACTAGCAGTTGATACGCAGTATTTT.

This clonotype has a handful of counts. The CDR3 protein is CGGGARTEAFF. In DNA form, the CDR3 reads TGTGGAGGGGGGGCAAGAACTGAAGCTTTCTTT. V is TRBV2 and J is TRBJ1-1; possible D gene TRBD1, 6 bases. Germline values: CDR1 SNHLY, CDR2 FYNNEI. There are 11 residues in the CDR3.

This clonotype occurred many times. One junction end does not reproduce the germline sequence, and a read error may be involved. The CDR3 DNA reads TGTGCCAGCACCTTACAACCAGGAAACACCATATATTTT. Translated: CASTLQPGNTIYF. This chain uses TRBV7-2 with TRBJ1-3; no firm D call. There are 13 residues in the CDR3. Germline CDR1 is SGHTA and CDR2 is FQGNSA.

This clonotype was seen more than once but under ten times. This sequence joins TRBV19 and TRBJ1-2; no definite D call. The CDR3 is made up of 15 amino acids. Trimming stripped 0 bases from V and 7 bases from J, with 15 bases between. Germline V gene data show CDR1 as LNHDA and CDR2 as SQIVND (reference sequence). CDR3: CASSIDPNHKSGYTF. DNA for the CDR3: TGTGCCAGTAGTATAGATCCGAACCACAAGTCTGGCTACACCTTC.

This clonotype has ten or more counts. The chain couples TRBV4-2 to TRBJ1-2; 7 positions match TRBD1. Germline V CDR1 and CDR2: LGHNA, YNFKEQ. V shed 2 bases and J 1 base; nucleotides not matched to a gene: 10. This CDR3 contains 17 residues. The CDR3 loop is CASSQTLQGRRNYGYTF. In DNA, the CDR3 is TGTGCCAGCAGCCAAACCTTACAGGGGCGCCGTAACTATGGCTACACCTTC.

This clonotype was counted only a few times. The V call is TRBV7-8, the J call TRBJ2-3; TRBD2 agrees at 11 bases. Per the germline V gene, CDR1 is SGHVS and CDR2 is FQNEAQ. The trim removed 5 bases at V and 1 base at J, leaving 14 bases unmatched. The CDR3 contains 19 residues. In DNA form, the CDR3 reads TGTGCCAGCAGCCCGGGTCTAGCGGGGGGCCCGACACGCACAGATACGCAGTATTTT. It is translated as CASSPGLAGGPTRTDTQYF.

This clonotype was detected a few times. The chain employs TRBV2 and TRBJ1-2; a weak D match, TRBD1 (6 bases). This CDR3 has 13 residues. V lost 7 bases and J lost 8, with 17 bases in between. Germline V gene data show CDR1 as SNHLY and CDR2 as FYNNEI. The CDR3 reads CASNLGSGEGYTF. The CDR3 DNA reads TGTGCCAGCAACCTTGGATCAGGGGAAGGCTACACCTTC.

In its sample, this clonotype was seen many times. This chain joins TRBV27 and TRBJ2-3, with 11 bases lining up with TRBD2. There are 14 residues in the CDR3. Germline V CDR1 and CDR2: MNHEY, SMNVEV (reference sequence). The V gene end was trimmed by 6 bases and the J gene end by 4 bases; junction bases not matched to a gene: 3. The CDR3 loop is CASSLLAGADTQYF. The CDR3 DNA reads TGTGCCAGCAGCTTACTAGCGGGAGCAGATACGCAGTATTTT.

This clonotype was seen at least ten times. The J gene is TRBJ2-1, the V gene TRBV7-2, with 10 bases matching TRBD2. This CDR3 has 15 residues. CDR1 is SGHTA, CDR2 FQGNSA, per germline. V gave up 5 bases and J gave up 4 bases; unmatched junction bases: 5. The CDR3 reads CASSPTSGTYNEQFF. In DNA, the CDR3 is TGTGCCAGCAGCCCTACTAGCGGGACTTACAATGAGCAGTTCTTC.

This clonotype has a handful of counts. The genes are TRBV29-1 and TRBJ1-2; D ambiguous. Trimming took off 0 bases at V and 7 bases at J, with 15 bases between the two ends. Germline CDR1 and CDR2: SQVTM and ANQGSEA. The CDR3 spans 14 residues. The CDR3 loop is CSVEDVFGWPGYTF. In DNA, the CDR3 is TGCAGCGTTGAAGACGTTTTCGGATGGCCTGGCTACACCTTC.

This clonotype was recorded at least ten times. The chain recombines TRBV3-1 with TRBJ2-7, with TRBD1 matching over 9 bases. CDR1 and CDR2 (germline): LGHDT, YNNKEL (reference sequence). V lost 4 bases and J lost 1; bases outside the gene matches: 5. This CDR3 is 15 amino acids long. The CDR3 spells CASSRTGTGSYEQYF. For the CDR3, the DNA is TGTGCCAGCAGCCGCACCGGGACAGGGTCCTACGAGCAGTACTTC.

This clonotype was seen many times. The J gene is TRBJ2-3, the V gene TRBV29-1; D remains unclear. This CDR3 contains 14 residues. Germline V CDR1 and CDR2: SQVTM, ANQGSEA. V was trimmed by 4 bases and J by 3 bases, leaving 14 bases between them. The CDR3: CSVVRGVGTDTQYF. The CDR3 DNA sequence: TGCAGCGTTGTGAGAGGAGTAGGAACAGATACGCAGTATTTT.

Ten or more counts support this clonotype. The chain recombines TRBV18 with TRBJ1-3; D remains ambiguous. The CDR3 has 14 amino acids. The germline V and J ends were trimmed by 3 bases and 2 bases, with 8 bases remaining between them. Germline V gene sequence: CDR1 KGHSH, CDR2 LQKENI. CDR3 sequence: CASSPAGPGNTIYF. In nucleotides, the CDR3 is TGTGCCAGCTCACCGGCAGGTCCTGGAAACACCATATATTTT.

This clonotype was counted many times. The rearrangement links TRBV6-5 to TRBJ2-1, with 9 bases lining up with TRBD2. This CDR3 is 13 amino acids long. J lost 3 bases, V lost 9 bases, and 3 bases had no gene match. CDR1 and CDR2 from the germline V gene are MNHEY and SVGAGI. CDR3 loop: CASNSGGYNEQFF. The CDR3 DNA is TGTGCCAGTAATAGCGGGGGCTACAATGAGCAGTTCTTC.